These T cell receptor beta chains were read from a single sample in a study of blood T cell repertoires in COVID-19. Clones were read by immunoSEQ multiplex PCR, and TCRdb kept only the in-frame ones, dropping some. The sample has about 98,000 clones, 70% to 90% seen once; the top ten hold 2% to 2.5%. Sequenced sample: peripheral blood. The receptors stem from a man aged 50 to 60 with active COVID-19. Each CDR3 is given with its conserved first and last residue. A D gene is named only where the DNA matches it firmly. Clone size is given for some rows only: seen once, a few or many times, or a class if the clone is expanded.

clone_size	d_call	j_call	cdr3_length	v_call	cdr3_nt	cdr3_aa
.	.	TRBJ2-7	12	TRBV15	TGTGCCACCACAAGTACTACCTACGAGCAGTACTTC	CATTSTTYEQYF
.	.	TRBJ2-5	14	TRBV6-5	TGTGCCAGCAGTTCAACTACGGGGGAGGAGACCCAGTACTTC	CASSSTTGEETQYF
.	TRBD1	TRBJ2-3	17	TRBV5-4	TGTGCCAGCAGCGGGGGGCTTGGACAGGGAAACGGAGATACGCAGTATTTT	CASSGGLGQGNGDTQYF
.	TRBD1	TRBJ2-5	14	TRBV5-1	TGCGCCAGCAGATCCGGGACAGGGAAGGAGACCCAGTACTTC	CASRSGTGKETQYF
.	TRBD2	TRBJ2-1	18	TRBV4-1	TGCGCCAGCAGCCAAGAGTTGGTGCGGGGGACCTTCTACAATGAGCAGTTCTTC	CASSQELVRGTFYNEQFF
.	TRBD2	TRBJ2-3	14	TRBV20-1	TGCAGTGCTAGTAGCGGGGGAAACACAGATACGCAGTATTTT	CSASSGGNTDTQYF
.	.	TRBJ1-1	15	TRBV5-1	TGCGCCAGCACACGGGGGGATGAGTTGGATACTGAAGCTTTCTTT	CASTRGDELDTEAFF
.	TRBD2	TRBJ2-2	15	TRBV7-6	TGTGCCAGCAGCTTACCGGGGACTAGCGGGGTGGAGCTGTTTTTT	CASSLPGTSGVELFF
.	TRBD2	TRBJ2-2	17	TRBV27	TGTGCCAGCAGTTCCCTCGATACGGGGGGGCCGGGGGGGGAGCTGTTTTTT	CASSSLDTGGPGGELFF
.	.	TRBJ2-1	16	TRBV11-2	TGTGCCAGCAGCTTATCCGGCGGCCGAACCTACAATGAGCAGTTCTTC	CASSLSGGRTYNEQFF
.	.	TRBJ2-7	14	TRBV25-1	TGTGCCAGCAGTTTTACGGCGGGGCTGGGCGAGCAGTACTTC	CASSFTAGLGEQYF
once	.	TRBJ2-2	17	TRBV11-3	TGTGCCAGCAGCTTAGATCTCCGGGGGTGTACCACCGGGGAGCTGTTTTTT	CASSLDLRGCTTGELFF
once	.	TRBJ1-1	14	TRBV4-1	TGCGCCAGCAGCCAAGGCCAGTTGAACACTGAAGCTTTCTTT	CASSQGQLNTEAFF
.	TRBD1	TRBJ1-2	13	TRBV7-2	TGTGCCAGCGGAACCACAGGGGTCTATGGCTACACCTTC	CASGTTGVYGYTF
once	.	TRBJ2-3	15	TRBV4-1	TGCGCCAGCAGCCAAGTTTTCAGGGATTTAGATACGCAGTATTTT	CASSQVFRDLDTQYF
.	TRBD2	TRBJ2-1	15	TRBV10-3	TGTGCCATCACCCCCGGCGGGACTAGTTACAATGAGCAGTTCTTC	CAITPGGTSYNEQFF
.	.	TRBJ1-2	16	TRBV6-6	TGTGCCAGCAGTTACAAGTCGGGTCCGGGGAGCTATGGCTACACCTTC	CASSYKSGPGSYGYTF
.	.	TRBJ2-1	13	TRBV10-3	TGTGCCACGATGAAGACAAACCTTAATGAGCAGTTCTTC	CATMKTNLNEQFF
.	.	TRBJ1-5	17	TRBV4-1	TGCGCCAGCAGCCAAGGGAGGTTATACAGGGAGTATCAGCCCCAGCATTTT	CASSQGRLYREYQPQHF
.	TRBD1	TRBJ2-1	14	TRBV5-1	TGCGCCAGCAGCACGGGGACAGGGGAGAGTGAGCAGTTCTTC	CASSTGTGESEQFF
.	TRBD1	TRBJ2-7	15	TRBV19	TGTGCCAGTAGTCCCCAAACAGGGGGTAGAGGCGAGCAGTACTTC	CASSPQTGGRGEQYF
.	.	TRBJ1-1	14	TRBV19	TGTGCCAGTAGTATCGGACAGCTGAACACTGAAGCTTTCTTT	CASSIGQLNTEAFF
.	TRBD1	TRBJ2-5	15	TRBV9	TGTGCCAGCAGCGTTTCTCCAGGGGGCGAGAAGACCCAGTACTTC	CASSVSPGGEKTQYF
.	.	TRBJ2-2	15	TRBV6-6	TGTGCCAGCGGGTCCGGCACAGGGCGGGCCGGGGAGCTGTTTTTT	CASGSGTGRAGELFF
.	TRBD1	TRBJ1-1	15	TRBV6-5	TGTGCCAGCTTCTTAGGACAGGGACTGGGCACTGAAGCTTTCTTT	CASFLGQGLGTEAFF
.	.	TRBJ1-6	17	TRBV23-1	TGCGCCAGCAGTCACCTCAGGGCAAACCTTAATAATTCACCCCTCCACTTT	CASSHLRANLNNSPLHF
.	.	TRBJ1-3	16	TRBV6-5	TGTGCCAGCAGTTACGGGCCCCGGATCTCTGGAAACACCATATATTTT	CASSYGPRISGNTIYF
.	TRBD1	TRBJ1-2	13	TRBV7-2	TGTGCCAGCAGCTGGGACAGGTTATATGGCTACACCTTC	CASSWDRLYGYTF
.	.	TRBJ2-5	17	TRBV3-1/TRBV3-2	TGTGCCAGCAGCAAGAATCGCGAGGGATTACCAAGAGGGACCCAGTACTTC	CASSKNREGLPRGTQYF
.	TRBD1	TRBJ2-1	13	TRBV27	TGTGCCAGACGGGACAGGGATATCAATGAGCAGTTCTTC	CARRDRDINEQFF
.	TRBD2	TRBJ2-3	17	TRBV11-2	TGTGCCAGCAGCCCCTGGGGTAGCGGGGGGGCCGCACCAACGCAGTATTTT	CASSPWGSGGAAPTQYF
.	.	TRBJ2-1	13	TRBV7-8	TGTGCCAGCAGCTTGCGATTTAGCGATGAGCAGTTCTTC	CASSLRFSDEQFF
.	.	TRBJ1-1	11	TRBV12-3/TRBV12-4	TGTGCCAGCAGGGGAGCTTCTGGGGCTTTCTTT	CASRGASGAFF
.	TRBD1	TRBJ1-2	13	TRBV19	TGTGCCAGCAGGGACAGGGGATGGGCTGGCTACACCTTC	CASRDRGWAGYTF
once	TRBD1	TRBJ2-1	16	TRBV6-8	TGTGCCAGCAGTTGGCTCGACAGGGGAATATCTGGTGAGCAGTTCTTC	CASSWLDRGISGEQFF
.	TRBD1	TRBJ2-7	15	TRBV30	TGTGCCTGGAGTGTAAGGGACAGGGATTTCGACGAGCAGTACTTC	CAWSVRDRDFDEQYF
.	TRBD2	TRBJ2-3	14	TRBV5-1	TGCGCCAGCAGCTTTTCTAGCGGGGGAGATACGCAGTATTTT	CASSFSSGGDTQYF
.	TRBD1	TRBJ1-6	15	TRBV7-6	TGTGCCAGCAGCCAACAGGGGTCGGGTAATTCACCCCTCCACTTT	CASSQQGSGNSPLHF
many	.	TRBJ1-3	15	TRBV7-6	TGTGCCAGCAGCTTAGACCAGGGCTCTGGAAACACCATATATTTT	CASSLDQGSGNTIYF
once	.	TRBJ1-2	14	TRBV6-6	TGTGCCAGCAGTTACTCGCTGTCGGGGGTACGCTACACCTTC	CASSYSLSGVRYTF
.	TRBD2	TRBJ2-6	18	TRBV14	TGTGCCAGCAGCCCCGCCAAACGGGGGGAGAGTGGGGCCAACGTCCTGACTTTC	CASSPAKRGESGANVLTF
once	TRBD1	TRBJ2-7	13	TRBV2	TGTGCCAACGGGAAAGGGACAGGGAGCGAGCAGTACTTC	CANGKGTGSEQYF
.	.	TRBJ2-7	15	TRBV4-1	TGCGCCAGCAGCCAATGGGATCGGGCGTCGGGGGAGCAGTACTTC	CASSQWDRASGEQYF
.	.	TRBJ2-6	13	TRBV6-6	TGTGCCACCTCAGGGTGGTCAGGCAACGTCCTGACTTTC	CATSGWSGNVLTF
.	.	TRBJ2-2	13	TRBV19	TGTGCCAGTAGTATGACGGACTCCGGGGAGCTGTTTTTT	CASSMTDSGELFF
.	.	TRBJ2-2	15	TRBV7-2	TGTGCCAGCAGCTTTTTTGGGGATGGGGGCGGGCAGCTGTTTTTT	CASSFFGDGGGQLFF
.	TRBD2	TRBJ2-3	16	TRBV4-2	TGTGCCAGCAGCCAAGGAAGCGGGGGCAGCACAGATACGCAGTATTTT	CASSQGSGGSTDTQYF
.	TRBD2	TRBJ2-2	16	TRBV7-2	TGTGCCAGCAGCTTAGAGGCTAGCGGGAGAACCGGGGAGCTGTTTTTT	CASSLEASGRTGELFF
.	.	TRBJ2-1	15	TRBV5-6	TGTGCCAGCAGAAAGCGGGCCAGCTCCTACAATGAGCAGTTCTTC	CASRKRASSYNEQFF
.	.	TRBJ2-3	13	TRBV7-2	TGTGCCAGCAGCTTATCTAGATCAGATACGCAGTATTTT	CASSLSRSDTQYF
few	.	TRBJ1-4	16	TRBV7-9	TGTGCCAGCAGCCGCTCGTTAGGGAGTTCTAATGAAAAACTGTTTTTT	CASSRSLGSSNEKLFF
.	TRBD1	TRBJ2-1	15	TRBV10-3	TGTGCCATCGGAAAAGGGGACAGGATAAACAATGAGCAGTTCTTC	CAIGKGDRINNEQFF
once	TRBD1	TRBJ2-1	14	TRBV5-1	TGCGCCAGCAGCTCTGACAGGGTAGGCAATGAGCAGTTCTTC	CASSSDRVGNEQFF
.	.	TRBJ2-2	14	TRBV6-1	TGTGCCAGCAGTGAAGGAGGGAACACCGGGGAGCTGTTTTTT	CASSEGGNTGELFF